The 17 T cell receptor beta chains below were found in one sample sequenced in a study of T cells in Graves' hyperthyroidism and ophthalmopathy (dated by TCRdb to the late 2010s). Library preparation was by multiplex PCR. For sequencing, an Illumina HiSeq 2000 was employed. Amplification of TCR beta CDR3 regions was carried out from RNA transcripts. The first round of RT-PCR for the TCR CDR3 was performed with the HTBI primer set and the Qiagen OneStep RT-PCR kit. The public reads were reanalyzed by TCRdb: fastp trimming at Q25, MiXCR alignment, in-frame beta chains only. Entries are consolidated by CDR3 protein sequence, retaining the most common genes and DNA. This sample comprises hundreds of thousands of distinct CDR3 sequences, 13% of them detected only once. The ten largest clonotypes hold 9.2% of the sample. The specimen was blood. The receptors come from a woman younger than 35 with Graves' hyperthyroidism.

This clonotype was observed a handful of times. The chain is built from TRBV7-2 and TRBJ1-1; TRBD1 matches at 8 bases. V trimming: 6 bases; J trimming: 6 bases; junction bases outside the gene matches: 6. Germline V CDR1 and CDR2: SGHTA, FQGNSA. This CDR3 spans 13 amino acids. This CDR3 reads CASRLQGVAEAFF. The CDR3, as DNA: TGTGCCAGCAGACTACAGGGGGTCGCTGAAGCTTTCTTT.

This clonotype was recorded at least ten times. V gene TRBV4-1 combines with J gene TRBJ1-4; no definite D call. Germline lookup yields CDR1 MGHRA and CDR2 YSYEKL. V shed 0 bases and J shed 4 bases, with 9 bases lying between them. The CDR3 is 15 amino acids. The CDR3 nucleotides read TGCGCCAGCAGCCAAGAGGAGACGGTTAATGAAAAACTGTTTTTT. Translation gives CASSQEETVNEKLFF.

This clonotype was recorded many times. The chain uses TRBV5-1 and TRBJ1-1, with D possibly being TRBD1 (5 bases). Germline CDR1 is SGHRS and CDR2 is YFSETQ. CDR3 length equals 15 residues. Trimming left V 4 bases short and J 2 bases short, with 15 bases between. The CDR3 sequence is CASSPRTQINTEAFF. The CDR3 DNA reads TGCGCCAGCAGCCCCCGGACACAAATAAACACTGAAGCTTTCTTT.

The chain recombines TRBV12-3 or TRBV12-4 with TRBJ2-3, with a weak D call TRBD2 (6 bases). The V and J ends lost 3 bases and 4 bases respectively, with 11 bases between them. CDR3 length: 14 residues. The CDR3 is CASSLWGGADTQYF. The CDR3 region has the DNA TGTGCCAGCAGTTTGTGGGGCGGGGCAGATACGCAGTATTTT.

This clonotype came up a few times. A much larger clone sits a single nucleotide away, making a read error possible. V usage is TRBV15 and J usage is TRBJ1-2, with a weak D call TRBD1 (5 bases). The V end lost 1 base, the J end lost 6 bases, and 15 bases lay between the germline ends. CDR1 is LNHNV, CDR2 YYDKDF, per germline (reference sequence). The CDR3 sequence is 15 residues long. The CDR3 nucleotides read TGTGCCACCAGCAGAGGTGGGGGAGAATGGGATGGCTACACCTTC. Translated, it gives CATSRGGGEWDGYTF.

The chain couples TRBV19 to TRBJ1-4; 7 nucleotides line up with TRBD1. Looked up from germline, CDR1 is LNHDA and CDR2 is SQIVND (reference sequence). The trim removed 1 base at V and 7 bases at J, leaving 6 bases unmatched. This CDR3 is built from 15 residues. CDR3 in DNA: TGTGCCAGTAGTATAGCCGGGACAGTTCGTGAAAAACTGTTTTTT. This codes for CASSIAGTVREKLFF.

This clonotype was counted ten times or more. The chain has TRBV4-3 and TRBJ2-1; 7 bases are shared with TRBD2. The length of the CDR3 is 16 residues. Trimming removed 3 bases from V and 5 bases from J; junction bases left unmatched: 10. CDR1 LGHNA and CDR2 YSLEER come from the germline V gene. Here the CDR3 reads CASSQAAGVTDNEQFF. The CDR3 region has the DNA TGCGCCAGCAGCCAGGCGGCGGGAGTTACGGACAATGAGCAGTTCTTC.

This clonotype showed up just once. A clone one base away is much larger, so this may be a read error. The CDR3 protein is CIVLTRTSYEQYF. The CDR3 region has the DNA TGCATTGTTCTTACCAGGACCTCCTACGAGCAGTACTTC. The chain couples TRBV20-1 to TRBJ2-7; no definite D call. From germline, CDR1 is DFQATT and CDR2 SNEGSKA (reference sequence). The CDR3 totals 13 residues.

This clonotype came up many times. J is TRBJ1-1 and V is TRBV7-8; TRBD1 might be the D (5 bases). Germline V gene lookup returns CDR1 SGHVS and CDR2 FQNEAQ. The CDR3 has 15 amino acids. V was clipped by 2 bases and J by 7 bases, with 17 bases between them. The CDR3 region has the DNA TGTGCCAGCAGCTTAACCGGGACTCTCTATGGTGAAGCTTTCTTT. Protein: CASSLTGTLYGEAFF. The full variable domain, completed using reference TRBV7-8 and TRBJ1-1, is GAGVSQSPRYKVAKRGQDVALRCDPISGHVSLFWYQQALGQGPEFLTYFQNEAQLDKSGLPSDRFFAERPEGSVSTLKIQRTQQEDSAVYLCASSLTGTLYGEAFFGQGTRLTVV.

In nucleotides, the CDR3 is TGTGCCAGCAGCGCCTCACTGACAGGGGGCAAGATGTTTTTT. It translates to CASSASLTGGKMFF. This sequence joins TRBV7-9 and TRBJ2-2; 10 positions match TRBD1. Germline V lookup: CDR1 SEHNR, CDR2 FQNEAQ (reference sequence). This CDR3 has 14 residues. The V gene end was trimmed by 5 bases and the J gene end by 15 bases; junction bases not matched to a gene: 12.

This clonotype has just a few counts. It may be a read error: a sequence one base away is much more abundant. V gene TRBV18 combines with J gene TRBJ2-3, with TRBD1 matching 7 bases. The DNA matches TRBJ1-5 better at its end, which makes the J call doubtful. Germline loops: CDR1 KGHSH, CDR2 LQKENI. This CDR3 has 15 amino acids. CDR3 in DNA: TGTGCCAGCTCACCACAGACAGTGGGGACAGATACGCAGCATTTT. It encodes CASSPQTVGTDTQHF.

This clonotype has at least ten counts. The CDR3 protein is CASRLKGATDEQYF. As DNA, the CDR3 is TGTGCCAGCAGGCTCAAGGGGGCGACGGACGAGCAGTACTTC. This chain connects TRBV7-9 to TRBJ2-7; TRBD1 agrees at 7 bases. V lost 6 bases, J lost 5 bases, and 10 bases stayed unmatched. CDR1 SEHNR and CDR2 FQNEAQ come from the germline V gene (reference sequence). This CDR3 spans 14 amino acids.

This clonotype was found many times. The chain joins TRBV6-2 or TRBV6-3 to TRBJ2-2; D is unresolved. Germline assignment: CDR1 MNHEY and CDR2 SVGEGT. The CDR3 covers 13 residues. The germline V and J ends were trimmed by 8 bases and 2 bases, with 9 bases remaining between them. The DNA for the CDR3 is TGTGCCAGCTGTGGAGTCAACACCGGGGAGCTGTTTTTT. Amino acid sequence: CASCGVNTGELFF.

This clonotype was observed a few times. The J gene is TRBJ1-5, the V gene TRBV20-1, with 7 bases matching TRBD1. The V segment lost 5 bases and the J segment 0 bases; nucleotides outside the gene matches: 4. Looked up from germline, CDR1 is DFQATT and CDR2 is SNEGSKA (reference sequence). The CDR3 is 14 amino acids. The CDR3 DNA is TGCAGTGCTGAGACAGGGTATAGCAATCAGCCCCAGCATTTT. Translated, it gives CSAETGYSNQPQHF.

This clonotype was recorded a few times. The gene calls are TRBV25-1 and TRBJ2-2; D could derive from TRBD1 or TRBD2 (6 bases each). CDR1 is MGHDK and CDR2 is SYGVNS in the germline V gene. Trimming shortened V by 6 bases and J by 2 bases, and 10 bases separated the two germline ends. The CDR3 runs 14 residues. CDR3 sequence: CASSAGHNTGELFF. The CDR3 DNA is TGTGCCAGCAGCGCGGGACACAACACCGGGGAGCTGTTTTTT.

This clonotype has a count of ten or more. The V gene is TRBV6-1, the J gene TRBJ2-7; 11 nucleotides align to TRBD2. Germline V lookup: CDR1 MNHNS, CDR2 SASEGT. V shed 5 bases and J 3 bases; nucleotides not matched to a gene: 6. This CDR3 contains 15 residues. The CDR3 region is CASSKSTSGVYEQYF. CDR3 nucleotides: TGTGCCAGCAGTAAATCGACTAGCGGGGTCTACGAGCAGTACTTC.

On this clonotype itself: A much bigger clone sits one base away, suggesting this may be a read error. The chain carries TRBV2 and TRBJ2-4; weak D call: TRBD1 (6 bases). This CDR3 contains 16 residues. Trimming removed 10 bases from V and 5 bases from J, with 24 bases in between. Germline V gene data show CDR1 as SNHLY and CDR2 as FYNNEI. CDR3 protein: CANKPQQGTPQNIQYF. CDR3 coding DNA: TGTGCCAACAAACCCCAACAGGGAACCCCCCAAAACATTCAGTACTTC.